The rows below give T cell receptor beta chains drawn from one sample of a study of T cell clones after liver transplantation. Produced via immunoSEQ multiplex PCR; TCRdb's table is partial and in-frame only. This repertoire shows roughly 60,000 clones, about 70% found once; its top ten account for approximately 2.6%. Source: CD4+ T cells from blood, taken at the approximately 16-month timepoint. Receptor source: a human patient who received a liver transplant. Some T cells may be provided by the graft donor. CDR3s include the opening cysteine and the closing phenylalanine or tryptophan. Fields, in order: J gene, clone size, D gene, V gene, CDR3 length, CDR3 DNA, CDR3 protein. The D gene is left open where the match is weak. Expanded clones get a size class; other rows say once, few or many, or leave the size out.

j_call: TRBJ2-7
clone_size: .
d_call: TRBD1
v_call: TRBV5-5
cdr3_length: 15
cdr3_nt: TGTGCCAGCAGCTCTCTCCGGGACAGGGGGAACGAGCAGTACTTC
cdr3_aa: CASSSLRDRGNEQYF

j_call: TRBJ1-6
clone_size: once
d_call: .
v_call: TRBV7-8
cdr3_length: 16
cdr3_nt: TGTGCCAGCAGCTCCGGACCCATCAATTATAATTCACCCCTCCACTTT
cdr3_aa: CASSSGPINYNSPLHF

j_call: TRBJ2-1
clone_size: few
d_call: TRBD2
v_call: TRBV2
cdr3_length: 13
cdr3_nt: TGTGCCAGCAGGGGGGGGTTTAACAATGAGCAGTTCTTC
cdr3_aa: CASRGGFNNEQFF

j_call: TRBJ2-5
clone_size: .
d_call: .
v_call: TRBV5-1
cdr3_length: 15
cdr3_nt: TGCGCCAGCAGCTCCTTCGGCGAAAGCGGGGAGACCCAGTACTTC
cdr3_aa: CASSSFGESGETQYF

j_call: TRBJ2-4
clone_size: .
d_call: .
v_call: TRBV18
cdr3_length: 13
cdr3_nt: TGTGCCAGCTCACCACCGTCCCAAAACATTCAGTACTTC
cdr3_aa: CASSPPSQNIQYF

j_call: TRBJ2-2
clone_size: .
d_call: TRBD2
v_call: TRBV11-3
cdr3_length: 15
cdr3_nt: TGTGCCAGCAGCCATGGACTAGCGTACACCGGGGAGCTGTTTTTT
cdr3_aa: CASSHGLAYTGELFF

j_call: TRBJ1-1
clone_size: .
d_call: .
v_call: TRBV28
cdr3_length: 14
cdr3_nt: TGTGCCAGCAGTTTATGGGGCGGGAACACTGAAGCTTTCTTT
cdr3_aa: CASSLWGGNTEAFF

j_call: TRBJ1-5
clone_size: .
d_call: .
v_call: TRBV6-1
cdr3_length: 17
cdr3_nt: TGTGCCAGCAGTGAAGCAAGGGTCAGACAGGGCAATCAGCCCCAGCATTTT
cdr3_aa: CASSEARVRQGNQPQHF

j_call: TRBJ2-3
clone_size: once
d_call: .
v_call: TRBV7-2
cdr3_length: 14
cdr3_nt: TGTGCCAGCAGCCTAGATGTGGCGGGGACGTCGCAGTATTTT
cdr3_aa: CASSLDVAGTSQYF

j_call: TRBJ2-1
clone_size: .
d_call: TRBD1
v_call: TRBV25-1
cdr3_length: 15
cdr3_nt: TGTGCCAGCAGTGATGATAGGGGGCGAAGGAATGAGCAGTTCTTC
cdr3_aa: CASSDDRGRRNEQFF

j_call: TRBJ2-1
clone_size: .
d_call: .
v_call: TRBV2
cdr3_length: 11
cdr3_nt: TGTGCCAGCGGGGTATACAATGAGCAGTTCTTC
cdr3_aa: CASGVYNEQFF

j_call: TRBJ1-4
clone_size: .
d_call: .
v_call: TRBV11-1
cdr3_length: 14
cdr3_nt: TGTGCCAGCAGCTACTGGGGTGGAAGCGAAAAACTGTTTTTT
cdr3_aa: CASSYWGGSEKLFF

j_call: TRBJ1-1
clone_size: .
d_call: .
v_call: TRBV2
cdr3_length: 13
cdr3_nt: TGTGCCAGCAGGACCGAATATACAGATGAAGCTTTCTTT
cdr3_aa: CASRTEYTDEAFF

j_call: TRBJ1-2
clone_size: medium-sized
d_call: .
v_call: TRBV13
cdr3_length: 13
cdr3_nt: TGTGCCAGCAGCTTAGGTGGGATAAGCGGCTACACCTTC
cdr3_aa: CASSLGGISGYTF

j_call: TRBJ2-3
clone_size: .
d_call: .
v_call: TRBV5-6
cdr3_length: 14
cdr3_nt: TGTGCCAGCAGCCCCTACTTTAGCACAGATACGCAGTATTTT
cdr3_aa: CASSPYFSTDTQYF

j_call: TRBJ2-1
clone_size: few
d_call: .
v_call: TRBV30
cdr3_length: 13
cdr3_nt: TGTGCCTGGAGGTCGGGGGACTACAATGAGCAGTTCTTC
cdr3_aa: CAWRSGDYNEQFF

j_call: TRBJ1-2
clone_size: .
d_call: .
v_call: TRBV2
cdr3_length: 11
cdr3_nt: TGTGCCATGGGCGAAAACTATGGCTACACCTTC
cdr3_aa: CAMGENYGYTF

j_call: TRBJ2-3
clone_size: .
d_call: TRBD2
v_call: TRBV18
cdr3_length: 17
cdr3_nt: TGTGCCAGCTCACCGCCGGGACTAGCGGGAGGTACAGATACGCAGTATTTT
cdr3_aa: CASSPPGLAGGTDTQYF

j_call: TRBJ1-4
clone_size: .
d_call: TRBD1
v_call: TRBV25-1
cdr3_length: 15
cdr3_nt: TGTGCCAGCAGTGACCCGACAGGGATCGGTGAAAAACTGTTTTTT
cdr3_aa: CASSDPTGIGEKLFF

j_call: TRBJ2-5
clone_size: .
d_call: .
v_call: TRBV10-3
cdr3_length: 11
cdr3_nt: TGTGCCATCGGAAGGGGTGAGACCCAGTACTTC
cdr3_aa: CAIGRGETQYF

j_call: TRBJ2-1
clone_size: .
d_call: .
v_call: TRBV7-9
cdr3_length: 15
cdr3_nt: TGTGCCAGCAGCCCGGTGGGGGGACGATACAATGAGCAGTTCTTC
cdr3_aa: CASSPVGGRYNEQFF

j_call: TRBJ2-6
clone_size: .
d_call: .
v_call: TRBV5-8
cdr3_length: 18
cdr3_nt: TGTGCCAGCAGCTTGGCTGTAGATAGACCCTCTGGGGCCAACGTCCTGACTTTC
cdr3_aa: CASSLAVDRPSGANVLTF

j_call: TRBJ1-4
clone_size: few
d_call: .
v_call: TRBV30
cdr3_length: 13
cdr3_nt: TGTGCCTGGAGTCCGGGTCGGGGTGAAAAACTGTTTTTT
cdr3_aa: CAWSPGRGEKLFF

j_call: TRBJ2-1
clone_size: .
d_call: TRBD2
v_call: TRBV19
cdr3_length: 15
cdr3_nt: TGTGCCAGTAGTGGGCTAGCGGGAGGGCACAATGAGCAGTTCTTC
cdr3_aa: CASSGLAGGHNEQFF

j_call: TRBJ1-2
clone_size: .
d_call: TRBD1
v_call: TRBV19
cdr3_length: 14
cdr3_nt: TGTGCCAGTAGGGCAGGGGGCCCGGGCTATGGCTACACCTTC
cdr3_aa: CASRAGGPGYGYTF

j_call: TRBJ2-6
clone_size: once
d_call: .
v_call: TRBV28
cdr3_length: 13
cdr3_nt: TGTGCCAGCAGGGGCCCTGGGGCCAACGTCCTGACTTTC
cdr3_aa: CASRGPGANVLTF

j_call: TRBJ2-3
clone_size: .
d_call: .
v_call: TRBV25-1
cdr3_length: 14
cdr3_nt: TGTGCCAGCAGGGAGGGCACTGGCGCTTATACGCAGTATTTT
cdr3_aa: CASREGTGAYTQYF

j_call: TRBJ1-2
clone_size: few
d_call: .
v_call: TRBV14
cdr3_length: 14
cdr3_nt: TGTGCCAGCAGCCAAGCAAGGGTAACGGATGGCTACACCTTC
cdr3_aa: CASSQARVTDGYTF

j_call: TRBJ2-7
clone_size: .
d_call: .
v_call: TRBV5-6
cdr3_length: 15
cdr3_nt: TGTGCCAGCAGCTTCCGGGACGGTGGCTCTCACGAGCAGTACTTC
cdr3_aa: CASSFRDGGSHEQYF

j_call: TRBJ2-7
clone_size: .
d_call: .
v_call: TRBV6-1
cdr3_length: 11
cdr3_nt: TGTGCCAGCAGTGAAGCGTACGAGCAGTACTTC
cdr3_aa: CASSEAYEQYF

j_call: TRBJ2-2
clone_size: .
d_call: .
v_call: TRBV15
cdr3_length: 15
cdr3_nt: TGTGCCACCAGCAGAGTTGCGGGGGCGATTAATGAGCTGTTTTTT
cdr3_aa: CATSRVAGAINELFF